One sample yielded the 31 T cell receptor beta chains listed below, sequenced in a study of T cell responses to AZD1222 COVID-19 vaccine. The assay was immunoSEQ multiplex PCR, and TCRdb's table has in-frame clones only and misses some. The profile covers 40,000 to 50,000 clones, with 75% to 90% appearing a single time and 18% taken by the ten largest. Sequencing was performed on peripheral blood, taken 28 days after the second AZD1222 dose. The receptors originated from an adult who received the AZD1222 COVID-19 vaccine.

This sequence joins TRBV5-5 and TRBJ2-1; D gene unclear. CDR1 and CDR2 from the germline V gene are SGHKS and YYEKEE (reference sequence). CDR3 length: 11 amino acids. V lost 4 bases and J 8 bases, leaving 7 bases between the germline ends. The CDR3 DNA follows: TGTGCCAGCAGCCTTCGGGATGAGCAGTTCTTC. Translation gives CASSLRDEQFF.

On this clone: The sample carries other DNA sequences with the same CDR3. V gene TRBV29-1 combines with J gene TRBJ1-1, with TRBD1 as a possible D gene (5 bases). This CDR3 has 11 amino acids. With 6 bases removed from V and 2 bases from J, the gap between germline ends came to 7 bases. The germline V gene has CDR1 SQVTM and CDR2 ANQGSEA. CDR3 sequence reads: CSVDRNTEAFF. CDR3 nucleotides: TGCAGCGTCGACAGAAACACTGAAGCTTTCTTT.

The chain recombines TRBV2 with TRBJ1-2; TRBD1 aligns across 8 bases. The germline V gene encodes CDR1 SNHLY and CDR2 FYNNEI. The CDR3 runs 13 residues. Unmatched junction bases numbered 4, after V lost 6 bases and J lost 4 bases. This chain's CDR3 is CASRGQGFYGYTF. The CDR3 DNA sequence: TGTGCCAGCAGAGGACAGGGCTTCTATGGCTACACCTTC.

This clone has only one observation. CDR3 sequence reads: CASSPGPPLNEQFF. CDR3 nucleotide sequence: TGTGCCAGCAGCCCGGGCCCACCGCTCAATGAGCAGTTCTTC. This chain connects TRBV5-4 to TRBJ2-1; unclear D gene. Germline CDR1 is SGHNT and CDR2 is YYREEE (reference sequence). The CDR3 is 14 amino acids. The V and J ends lost 4 bases and 6 bases respectively, with 14 bases between them.

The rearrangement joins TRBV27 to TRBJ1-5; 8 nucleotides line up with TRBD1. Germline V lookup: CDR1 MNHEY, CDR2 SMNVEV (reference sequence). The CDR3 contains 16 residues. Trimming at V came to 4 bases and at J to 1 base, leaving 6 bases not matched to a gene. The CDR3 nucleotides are TGTGCCAGCAGTTCCCAGGGGGCGACGAGCAATCAGCCCCAGCATTTT. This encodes CASSSQGATSNQPQHF.

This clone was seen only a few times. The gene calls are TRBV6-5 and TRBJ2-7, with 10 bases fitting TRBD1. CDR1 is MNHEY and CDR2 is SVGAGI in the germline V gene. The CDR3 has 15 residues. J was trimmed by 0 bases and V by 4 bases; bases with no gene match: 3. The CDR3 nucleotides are TGTGCCAGCAGTTCGGGGGACAGGGGCTCCTACGAGCAGTACTTC. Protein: CASSSGDRGSYEQYF.

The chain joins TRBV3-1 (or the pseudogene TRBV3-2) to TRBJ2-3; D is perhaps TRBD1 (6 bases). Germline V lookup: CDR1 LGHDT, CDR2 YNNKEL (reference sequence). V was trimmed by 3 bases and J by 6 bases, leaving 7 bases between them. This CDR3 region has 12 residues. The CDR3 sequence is CASSQGADTQYF. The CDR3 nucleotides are TGTGCCAGCAGCCAGGGGGCCGATACGCAGTATTTT.

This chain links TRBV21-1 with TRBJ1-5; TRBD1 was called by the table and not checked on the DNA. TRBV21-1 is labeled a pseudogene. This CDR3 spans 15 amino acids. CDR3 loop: CASSRRGTGDQPQHF. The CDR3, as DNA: TGTGCCAGCAGCCGGCGGGGGACAGGGGATCAGCCCCAGCATTTT.

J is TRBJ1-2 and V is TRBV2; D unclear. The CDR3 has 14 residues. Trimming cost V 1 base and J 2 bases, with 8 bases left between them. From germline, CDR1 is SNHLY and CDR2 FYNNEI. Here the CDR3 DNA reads TGTGCCAGCAGTGAAGTCTATGGGAACTATGGCTACACCTTC. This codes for CASSEVYGNYGYTF.

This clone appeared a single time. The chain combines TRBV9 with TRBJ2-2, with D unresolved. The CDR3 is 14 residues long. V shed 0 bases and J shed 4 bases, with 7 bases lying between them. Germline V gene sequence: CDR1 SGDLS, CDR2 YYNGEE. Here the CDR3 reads CASSVGPSTGELFF. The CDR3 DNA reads TGTGCCAGCAGCGTAGGGCCAAGCACCGGGGAGCTGTTTTTT. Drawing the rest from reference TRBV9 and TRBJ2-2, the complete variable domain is DSGVTQTPKHLITATGQRVTLRCSPRSGDLSVYWYQQSLDQGLQFLIQYYNGEERAKGNILERFSAQQFPDLHSELNLSSLELGDSALYFCASSVGPSTGELFFGEGSRLTVL.

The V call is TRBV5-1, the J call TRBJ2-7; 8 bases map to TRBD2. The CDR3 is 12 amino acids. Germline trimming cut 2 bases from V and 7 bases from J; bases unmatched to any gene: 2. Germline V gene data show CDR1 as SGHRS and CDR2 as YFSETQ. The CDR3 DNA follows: TGCGCCAGCAGCTTTAGCGGGGTAGAGCAGTACTTC. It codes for CASSFSGVEQYF.

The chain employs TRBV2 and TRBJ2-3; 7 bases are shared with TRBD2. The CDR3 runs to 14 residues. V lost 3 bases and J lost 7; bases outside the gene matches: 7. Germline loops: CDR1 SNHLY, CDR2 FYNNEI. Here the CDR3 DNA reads TGTGCCAGCAGTGAGGGCGGGGGTACTTATACGCAGTATTTT. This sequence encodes CASSEGGGTYTQYF.

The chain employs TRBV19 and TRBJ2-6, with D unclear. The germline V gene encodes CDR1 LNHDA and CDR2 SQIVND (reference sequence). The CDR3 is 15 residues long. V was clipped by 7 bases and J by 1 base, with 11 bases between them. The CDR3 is CASTYVGSGANVLTF. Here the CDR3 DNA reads TGTGCCAGTACATACGTAGGGTCTGGGGCCAACGTCCTGACTTTC.

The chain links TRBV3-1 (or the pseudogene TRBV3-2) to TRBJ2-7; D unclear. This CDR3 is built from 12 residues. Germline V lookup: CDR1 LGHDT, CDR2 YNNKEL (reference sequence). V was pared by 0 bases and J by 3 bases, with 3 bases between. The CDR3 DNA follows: TGTGCCAGCAGCCAAGATAGCTACGAGCAGTACTTC. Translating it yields CASSQDSYEQYF.

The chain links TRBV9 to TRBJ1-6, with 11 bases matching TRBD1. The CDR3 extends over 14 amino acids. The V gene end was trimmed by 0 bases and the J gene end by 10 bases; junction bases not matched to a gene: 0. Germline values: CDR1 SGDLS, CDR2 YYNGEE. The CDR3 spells CASSVGTGGSPLHF. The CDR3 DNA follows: TGTGCCAGCAGCGTAGGGACAGGGGGCTCACCCCTCCACTTT.

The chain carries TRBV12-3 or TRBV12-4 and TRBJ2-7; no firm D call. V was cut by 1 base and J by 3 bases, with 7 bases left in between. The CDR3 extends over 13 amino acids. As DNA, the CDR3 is TGTGCCAGCAGTTTAGGTAGGGACTACGAGCAGTACTTC. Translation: CASSLGRDYEQYF.

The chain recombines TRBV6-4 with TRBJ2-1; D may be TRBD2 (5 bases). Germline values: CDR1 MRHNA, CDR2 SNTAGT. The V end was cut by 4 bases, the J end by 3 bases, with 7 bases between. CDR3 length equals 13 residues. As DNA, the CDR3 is TGTGCCAGCAGTGTCACTAGCTACAATGAGCAGTTCTTC. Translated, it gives CASSVTSYNEQFF.

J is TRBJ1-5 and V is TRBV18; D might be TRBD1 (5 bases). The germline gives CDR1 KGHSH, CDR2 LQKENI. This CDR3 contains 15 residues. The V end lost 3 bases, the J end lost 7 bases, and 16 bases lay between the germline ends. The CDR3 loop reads CASSPPLGGGQPQHF. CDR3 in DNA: TGTGCCAGCTCACCTCCACTTGGGGGTGGCCAGCCCCAGCATTTT.

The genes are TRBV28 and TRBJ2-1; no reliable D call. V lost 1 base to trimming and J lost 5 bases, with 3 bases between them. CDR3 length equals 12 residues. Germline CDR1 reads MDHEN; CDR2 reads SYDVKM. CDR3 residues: CASSLYDNEQFF. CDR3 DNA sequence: TGTGCCAGCAGTTTATATGACAATGAGCAGTTCTTC.

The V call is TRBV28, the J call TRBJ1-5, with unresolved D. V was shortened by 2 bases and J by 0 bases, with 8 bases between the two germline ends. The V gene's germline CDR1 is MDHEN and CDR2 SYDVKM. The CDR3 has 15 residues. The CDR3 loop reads CASSLRRASNQPQHF. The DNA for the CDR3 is TGTGCCAGCAGTTTAAGAAGGGCTAGCAATCAGCCCCAGCATTTT.

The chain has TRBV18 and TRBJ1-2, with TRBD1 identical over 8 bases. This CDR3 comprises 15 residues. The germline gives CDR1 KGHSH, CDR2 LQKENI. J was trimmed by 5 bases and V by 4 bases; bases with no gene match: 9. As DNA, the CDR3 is TGTGCCAGCTCACTAGGGACAGGAGGGAATTATGGCTACACCTTC. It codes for CASSLGTGGNYGYTF.

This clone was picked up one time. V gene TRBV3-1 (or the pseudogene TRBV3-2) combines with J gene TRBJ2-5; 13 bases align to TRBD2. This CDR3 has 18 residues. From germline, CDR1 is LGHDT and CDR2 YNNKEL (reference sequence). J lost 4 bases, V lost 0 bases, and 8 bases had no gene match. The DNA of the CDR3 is TGTGCCAGCAGCCAAGATATGGTGGGACTAGCGGGGAGAGAGACCCAGTACTTC. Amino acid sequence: CASSQDMVGLAGRETQYF.

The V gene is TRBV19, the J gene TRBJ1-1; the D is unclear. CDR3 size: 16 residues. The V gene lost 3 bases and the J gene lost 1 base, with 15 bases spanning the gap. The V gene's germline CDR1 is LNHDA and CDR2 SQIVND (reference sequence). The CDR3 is CASSMGGLLGNTEAFF. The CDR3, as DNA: TGTGCCAGTAGTATGGGAGGGCTTTTGGGGAACACTGAAGCTTTCTTT.

The CDR3 sequence is CASSYRQASGNTIYF. Here the CDR3 DNA reads TGTGCCAGCAGTTACAGGCAAGCTTCTGGAAACACCATATATTTT. This rearrangement joins TRBV6-5 to TRBJ1-3; D gene uncertain. The CDR3 sequence is 15 residues long. V lost 2 bases and J lost 1, with 9 bases in between. CDR1 is MNHEY, CDR2 SVGAGI, per germline.

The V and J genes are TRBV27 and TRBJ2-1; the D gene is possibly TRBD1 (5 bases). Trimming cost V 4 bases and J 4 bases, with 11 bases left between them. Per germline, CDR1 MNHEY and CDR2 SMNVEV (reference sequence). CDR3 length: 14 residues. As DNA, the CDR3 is TGTGCCAGCAGTTATCAGGGCGAGTACAATGAGCAGTTCTTC. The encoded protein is CASSYQGEYNEQFF.

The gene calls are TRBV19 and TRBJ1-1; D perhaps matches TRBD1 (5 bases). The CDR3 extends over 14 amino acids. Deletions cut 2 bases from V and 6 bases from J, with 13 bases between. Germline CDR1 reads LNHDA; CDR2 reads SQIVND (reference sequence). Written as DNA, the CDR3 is TGTGCCAGTAGTATAAGGGGTCAAAACCCTGAAGCTTTCTTT. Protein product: CASSIRGQNPEAFF.

For the CDR3, the DNA is TGTGCCAGCAGCTTGGCACAGTTCACAGATACGCAGTATTTT. It specifies CASSLAQFTDTQYF. V and J are TRBV5-6 and TRBJ2-3; D unclear. This CDR3 contains 14 residues. CDR1 and CDR2 from the germline V gene are SGHDT and YYEEEE. V was clipped by 0 bases and J by 2 bases, with 7 bases between them.

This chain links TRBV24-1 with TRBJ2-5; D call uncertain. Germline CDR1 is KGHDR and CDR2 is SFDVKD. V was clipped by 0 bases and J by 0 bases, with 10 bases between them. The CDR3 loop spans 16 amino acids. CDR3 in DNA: TGTGCCACCAGTGATTTGACTTCAACCCACCAAGAGACCCAGTACTTC. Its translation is CATSDLTSTHQETQYF.

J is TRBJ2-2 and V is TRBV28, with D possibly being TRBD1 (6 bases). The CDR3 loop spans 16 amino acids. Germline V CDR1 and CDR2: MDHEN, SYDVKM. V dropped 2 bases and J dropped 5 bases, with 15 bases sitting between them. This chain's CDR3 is CASSLTDSSLTGELFF. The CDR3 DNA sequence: TGTGCCAGCAGTTTAACGGACAGCTCATTAACCGGGGAGCTGTTTTTT. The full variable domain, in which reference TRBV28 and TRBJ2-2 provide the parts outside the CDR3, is DVKVTQSSRYLVKRTGEKVFLECVQDMDHENMFWYRQDPGLGLRLIYFSYDVKMKEKGDIPEGYSVSREKKERFSLILESASTNQTSMYLCASSLTDSSLTGELFFGEGSRLTVL.

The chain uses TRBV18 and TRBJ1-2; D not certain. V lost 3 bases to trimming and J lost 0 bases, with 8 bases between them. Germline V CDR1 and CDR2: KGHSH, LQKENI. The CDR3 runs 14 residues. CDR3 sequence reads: CASSPSSANYGYTF. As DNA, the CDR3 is TGTGCCAGCTCACCTTCCAGTGCTAACTATGGCTACACCTTC.

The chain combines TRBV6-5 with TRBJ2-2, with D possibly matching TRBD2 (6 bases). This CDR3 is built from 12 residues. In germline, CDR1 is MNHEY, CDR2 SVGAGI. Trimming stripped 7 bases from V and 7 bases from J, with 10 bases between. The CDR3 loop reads CASIRGGGELFF. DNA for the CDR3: TGTGCCAGCATTAGGGGAGGCGGGGAGCTGTTTTTT.